Listed below are T cell receptor beta chains from one sample, sequenced in a study of identical twins. Using its own MiXCR run on the 5' RACE reads, TCRdb lists one record per CDR3 protein. The sample contains 500,000 to 650,000 distinct CDR3 sequences, about 7.1% of which appear only once. This sample was also put to use in a study of yellow fever vaccine responses in identical twins.

Input material: PBMCs. The receptors shown here come from a woman younger than 35 in good health. Each CDR3 is given without its conserved first and last residue.

V gene,CDR3 protein
TRBV7-6,ASSLGPGAGLAVKQETQY
TRBV10-3,AISGTGTWNTEAF
TRBV4-1,ASSQARQEKLF
TRBV3-1,ASSQDRLAGGGEQF
TRBV12-3/TRBV12-4,ASSGTRQDLTYEQY
TRBV5-1,ASSTGQGNSPLH
TRBV14,ASNPGQGMAGELF
TRBV14,ASSQVRQGAKEKLF
TRBV19,ASSITSSPYNEQF
TRBV11-2,ASSSRLALNSGANVLT
TRBV13,ASSSRGLAGELF
TRBV12-3/TRBV12-4,ASSTGQPLGGYT
TRBV4-2,ASSQEEQGEREQY
TRBV20-1,SAGVAGVQDTQY
TRBV20-1,SAREDNSPLH
TRBV7-9,ASSLRQGVTNEKLF
TRBV15,ATSSWGSGNYGYT
TRBV7-8,ASSLGKTTEAF
TRBV5-1,ASSRVIGNIQY
TRBV5-6,ASSLFGLTGELF
TRBV20-1,SANAPLAGLSYNEQF
TRBV21-1,ASSKVGTSGVGLQETQY
TRBV10-3,AISEALSYEQY
TRBV2,ASSGASGSRSDTQY
TRBV24-1,ATSPTGLHEQY
TRBV12-3/TRBV12-4,ASSPRRTTSTDTQY
TRBV12-3/TRBV12-4,ASSLRGGDQETQY
TRBV7-8,ASSKDSSYNEQF
TRBV6-1,ASSEFGTPYYGYT
TRBV5-1,ASSLAGQEATF
TRBV20-1,SAGNPYEQY
TRBV18,TSSPPYGQETQY
TRBV28,ASSLQYNEQF
TRBV6-5,ASSYGGPSYEQY
TRBV20-1,SASPGTSKYIQY
TRBV28,ASSADRELDEQY
TRBV19,ASSTSMHTQY
TRBV11-3,ASSPDPSTDTQY
TRBV12-3/TRBV12-4,ASSFLGSGNQPQH
TRBV5-1,ASRRTDWASGNTIY
TRBV10-3,AITDEGGSYNEQF
TRBV10-1,ASSKTPVVTPNTEAF
TRBV6-5,ASSYGGPTSGQETQY
TRBV5-1,ASSELTADTQY
TRBV28,ASSANSPLH
TRBV6-1,ASSIGRGSTDTQY
TRBV11-2,ASSSSGGNTDTQY
TRBV5-1,ASSIQGTNSPLH
TRBV29-1,SVERQYNEQF
TRBV16,ASSQSGTSLQETQY
TRBV28,ASSWDGPTDTQY
TRBV21-1,ASSSAPGDGIGELF
TRBV5-5,ASSLLGQGQGYT
TRBV5-5,ASSFPGRQNTEAF
TRBV5-1,ASSLTGTADTQY